The sequence of this T cell receptor (beta chain) was determined in a study of blood T cell repertoires in COVID-19 (dated by TCRdb to 2019 to 2021). With regard to the full study: The collaborator samples originated in the United States, Italy and Spain and spanned the acute and convalescent phases of COVID-19. The prospective study material was composed of cDNA or gDNA derived from T cells, B-cell-depleted T cells, or PBMCs. Subjects who had been exposed to COVID-19, were actively infected with it, or had recovered from it provided the deeply sampled blood TCRbeta repertoires that made up the dataset. The repertoires were made available in a free public database intended to serve as a resource for research on the immune response to SARS-CoV-2. The samples were drawn from two sources: the first 160 participants of the ongoing ImmuneRACE study, and 1,200 or so subjects contributed by 6 global collaborators. Sample metadata almost always included a de-identified subject ID, COVID-19 status, age in years and sex. HLA class I and class II types, where available, came from metadata supplied by the sample provider rather than from assay-based typing.

As encoded in the germline V gene, CDR1 is SNHLY while CDR2 is FYNNEI. The CDR3, from cysteine to phenylalanine, totals 14 residues. Only the CDR3 part of the read is kept: 42 bases, read in frame from the first base. V is reduced by 0 bases and J by 7 bases, leaving a spacing of 12 bases between them. Each collaborating institution followed its own protocols to collect whole blood in K2EDTA tubes. Collaborator samples were shipped for TCRbeta analysis as frozen whole blood, isolated PBMCs, or DNA extracted from either sample type. What the work shows at the level of the full study, not this receptor alone: The amount of clinical and demographic metadata varied by source and participant and was provided uncurated.

A note on this clone: What antigen it recognizes has not been identified. The record has no base qualities; no much larger clone is one base away.

The immunoSEQ Assay, a bias-controlled multiplex PCR, was used to amplify TCRbeta CDR3 regions from genomic DNA. Regarding the original processing steps: The number of nucleated cells in each sample was estimated by amplification of reference gene primers within the assay. Sequence reads were collapsed and filtered to measure the absolute abundance of every unique TCRbeta CDR3 rearrangement. For each sample, productive Simpson clonality was calculated by taking the square root of Simpson's diversity index across productive rearrangements. Not all clones reach the TCRdb copy of this immuneACCESS table, which keeps in-frame sequences only. Checked studies attribute under half of the gap to unresolved V genes and leave the rest unexplained. V, J and clone size derive from that table, while D and trimming were established from the DNA sequence. Here the sample has some 85,000 clones; 70% to 80% occur a single time. In total, the top ten clones hold under 55% of the sample.

The clonotype comes from a human donor in a cohort sampled during active COVID-19. Recombination linked TRBV2 to TRBJ2-5; TRBD1 is possibly the D segment (6 matching bases). The specimen was peripheral blood. The base sequence is TGTGCCAGCAGTGAAGCGGTACAGGGTAGGACCCAGTACTTC. It is translated as CASSEAVQGRTQYF.